This T cell receptor (beta chain) appears in the sequencing data of a study of cytomegalovirus exposure and HLA in healthy donors. The germline gives CDR1 MNHNS, CDR2 SASEGT. The CDR3 covers 17 residues. The PCR contained 60 Vbeta and 13 Jbeta primers. Per the study methods: A later analysis tallied approximately 87 million unique TCR beta chains, 9.5 million to 14 million of them shared. Profiling relied on immunoSEQ multiplex PCR, and the TCRdb table lists in-frame clones only, not all of them. V, J and clone size reflect that table, while D and trimming were determined from the DNA. The table records 130,000 to 150,000 clones, about 79% of them present only once.

This rearrangement joins TRBV6-1 to TRBJ2-5, with 7 positions matching TRBD2. The better agreement between TRBJ2-7 and the DNA end casts doubt on the J call. This TCR derives from a male donor in good health and CMV-seronegative. Material for sequencing was PBMCs. In DNA, the CDR3 is TGTGCCAGCAGTGAAGCCTACCTAGCGGTTCGGTTCAACGAGCAGTACTTC. Protein: CASSEAYLAVRFNEQYF.